This entry features one T cell receptor beta chain sequence. This entry is derived from a study of blood T cell repertoires in COVID-19. Study-level information: T cells, B-cell-depleted T cells, or PBMCs provided the cDNA or gDNA that served as material.

Germline V gives CDR1 SGHNT, CDR2 YYREEE (reference sequence). The CDR3 covers 15 residues. The V segment lost 0 bases and the J segment 1 base; nucleotides outside the gene matches: 4. Methods used by the authors: Counts of nucleated cells, estimated from reference gene primer amplification, were obtained. TCRdb's copy holds only in-frame clones and misses some; the assay was immunoSEQ multiplex PCR. That table is the source of V, J and clone size, and D and trimming were worked out from the DNA. The sample has about 280,000 clones; 65% to 90% are singletons. The clonotype comes from a middle-aged man with active or convalescent COVID-19. V is TRBV5-4 and J is TRBJ2-7, with 7 bases that match TRBD1. Sequenced sample: peripheral blood. This chain's CDR3 is CASSLGGQFSYEQYF. As DNA, the CDR3 is TGTGCCAGCAGCTTGGGGGGACAGTTTTCCTACGAGCAGTACTTC.